The entry below describes one TCR beta chain. Its specificity is not known. Germline-derived CDR1 and CDR2 are SEHNR and FQNEAQ (reference sequence). The junction had 11 bases not matched to a gene; V was cut back by 5 bases and J by 5 bases. The CDR3 has 15 residues. Method: immunoSEQ multiplex PCR; TCRdb's copy keeps in-frame clones and lacks some. The table lists some 150,000 clones, over 60% of them singletons. The data stem from a study of cytotoxic CD8 clonotypes in ibrutinib-treated CLL. Study summary: On average, more than 85,000 productive rearrangements and around 260,000 productive templates per sample.

Notes on the study in general: Public clonotypes were uncommon and contracted or stayed stable on treatment. Sampling times, which were not matched between the groups, differed between sustained-remission patients and progressing patients.

The chain joins TRBV7-9 to TRBJ2-7; 8 bases line up with TRBD2. Material: PBMCs, obtained after 12 months of ibrutinib treatment. This sequence originates from a human donor with chronic lymphocytic leukemia. CDR3 in DNA: TGTGCCAGCAGCGGAAGGAGCGGGAGAAAGGACGAGCAGTACTTC. Translating gives CASSGRSGRKDEQYF.